One sample yielded the 31 T cell receptor beta chains listed below, sequenced in a study of cytomegalovirus exposure and HLA in healthy donors. PCR involved 60 Vbeta and 13 Jbeta primers. Data came from immunoSEQ multiplex PCR; TCRdb stores just in-frame clones and leaves some out. The sample lists over 110,000 clones; 70% to 85% were seen once. Sequencing input: PBMCs. The origin of the receptors is a male donor in good health and CMV-seronegative.

V usage is TRBV27 and J usage is TRBJ2-1, with D tentatively TRBD1 (6 bases). The V and J ends lost 5 bases and 9 bases respectively, with 23 bases between them. CDR1 and CDR2 (germline): MNHEY, SMNVEV (reference sequence). The CDR3 has 16 amino acids. The CDR3 bases are TGTGCCAGCAGTCCACTCCACAGGGTAGGCCCTTTTGAGCAGTTCTTC. It translates to CASSPLHRVGPFEQFF.

This chain links TRBV30 with TRBJ2-5; a possible D gene is TRBD1 (6 bases). Trimming cost V 2 bases and J 3 bases, with 10 bases left between them. The germline CDR1 and CDR2 sequences are GTSNPN and SVGIG (reference sequence). This CDR3 comprises 13 residues. DNA of the CDR3: TGTGCCTGGAGTTCCCAGGGGAAAGAGACCCAGTACTTC. It is translated as CAWSSQGKETQYF.

The chain employs TRBV6-5 and TRBJ2-7; D is undetermined. Trimming took 2 bases from V and 5 from J, leaving 4 bases between them. The CDR3 totals 11 residues. From germline, CDR1 is MNHEY and CDR2 SVGAGI. The CDR3 protein is CASSYHNEQYF. Here the CDR3 DNA reads TGTGCCAGCAGTTACCACAACGAGCAGTACTTC.

This clone is a singleton in its sample. The J gene is TRBJ2-5, the V gene TRBV20-1; D call uncertain. Trimming cost V 6 bases and J 5 bases, with 10 bases left between them. Germline values: CDR1 DFQATT, CDR2 SNEGSKA (reference sequence). This CDR3 region has 11 residues. The CDR3 DNA is TGCAGTGCCTCAGGCCGGGAGACCCAGTACTTC. This sequence encodes CSASGRETQYF.

This sequence joins TRBV5-6 and TRBJ2-1; no clear D gene. CDR1 is SGHDT, CDR2 YYEEEE, per germline. Between the trimmed V and J ends, which lost 2 bases and 4 bases, there was a span of 7 bases. The CDR3 totals 13 residues. The CDR3 sequence: CASSFVRYNEQFF. The DNA of the CDR3 is TGTGCCAGCAGCTTTGTTCGTTACAATGAGCAGTTCTTC.

A single count supports this clone. The V gene is TRBV28, the J gene TRBJ2-2, with D possibly TRBD1 on 6 matching bases. Germline-derived CDR1 and CDR2 are MDHEN and SYDVKM. This CDR3 is 12 amino acids long. The V end was cut by 8 bases, the J end by 6 bases, with 10 bases between. CDR3 sequence (DNA): TGTGCCAGCTCCTGGGGGCCCGGGGAGCTGTTTTTT. Translation: CASSWGPGELFF.

The chain carries TRBV19 and TRBJ2-3; TRBD2 aligns across 7 bases. Germline-derived CDR1 and CDR2 are LNHDA and SQIVND (reference sequence). The CDR3 loop spans 15 amino acids. After removal of 8 bases from V and 5 bases from J, the junction contained 13 bases not matched to a gene. The CDR3 coding sequence is TGTGCCAGTCCACGGGGGAGGGAAACTGGAGATACGCAGTATTTT. It is translated as CASPRGRETGDTQYF.

CDR3 bases: TGTGCCATCAGTGAGGACAGCGCCTACACCATATATTTT. It codes for CAISEDSAYTIYF. The V gene is TRBV10-3, the J gene TRBJ1-3, with D perhaps matching TRBD1 (5 bases). The CDR3 contains 13 residues. CDR1 ENHRY and CDR2 SYGVKD come from the germline V gene. With 2 bases removed from V and 8 bases from J, the gap between germline ends came to 10 bases.

This clone has more than one count but fewer than ten. This chain joins TRBV6-5 and TRBJ2-2; tentative D call: TRBD1 (6 bases). Germline V gene lookup returns CDR1 MNHEY and CDR2 SVGAGI. CDR3 length equals 13 residues. Trimming shortened V by 4 bases and J by 3 bases, and 6 bases separated the two germline ends. The DNA for the CDR3 is TGTGCCAGCAGTTCAGGGGACACCGGGGAGCTGTTTTTT. Encoded protein: CASSSGDTGELFF.

The rearrangement uses TRBV19 and TRBJ1-2; TRBD1 agrees at 8 bases. Germline V gene data show CDR1 as LNHDA and CDR2 as SQIVND (reference sequence). The CDR3 totals 15 residues. V shed 6 bases and J 5 bases; nucleotides not matched to a gene: 11. The chain's CDR3 is CASSLGQGQEYGYTF. In nucleotides, the CDR3 is TGTGCCAGTAGCCTCGGACAGGGACAGGAGTATGGCTACACCTTC.

The chain is built from TRBV28 and TRBJ2-3; TRBD2 aligns across 11 bases. V dropped 5 bases and J dropped 3; count of bases not matched to a gene: 7. The V gene's germline CDR1 is MDHEN and CDR2 SYDVKM. The CDR3 is 16 residues long. The CDR3 reads CASSVKTSGITDTQYF. The CDR3 DNA follows: TGTGCCAGCAGTGTAAAGACTAGCGGGATTACAGATACGCAGTATTTT.

The chain carries TRBV5-4 and TRBJ2-1; TRBD2 might be the D (6 bases). CDR1 SGHNT and CDR2 YYREEE come from the germline V gene (reference sequence). Trimming removed 4 bases from V and 1 base from J, with 12 bases in between. The CDR3 has 15 residues. The CDR3 coding sequence is TGTGCCAGCAGCGGGCTAGCGACATCCTACAATGAGCAGTTCTTC. This sequence encodes CASSGLATSYNEQFF.

The chain combines TRBV6-1 with TRBJ2-3; the match to TRBD2 covers 10 bases. The V segment lost 6 bases and the J segment 4 bases; nucleotides outside the gene matches: 7. Looked up from germline, CDR1 is MNHNS and CDR2 is SASEGT. The CDR3 runs 15 residues. This CDR3 is CASSGLADVPDTQYF. The CDR3 DNA sequence: TGTGCCAGCAGCGGACTAGCGGACGTTCCAGATACGCAGTATTTT.

This chain links TRBV7-9 with TRBJ2-7, with 11 nucleotides matching TRBD2. V shed 11 bases and J 5 bases; nucleotides not matched to a gene: 11. Looked up from germline, CDR1 is SEHNR and CDR2 is FQNEAQ (reference sequence). CDR3 length: 14 amino acids. CDR3 DNA sequence: TGTGCCGTCGCGCAGCTAGCGGGAGGCAACGAGCAGTACTTC. It translates to CAVAQLAGGNEQYF.

This clone has only a few counts. The chain carries TRBV6-5 and TRBJ1-1; no clear D gene. In germline, CDR1 is MNHEY, CDR2 SVGAGI. The CDR3 length is 13 residues. V was pared by 4 bases and J by 4 bases, with 10 bases between. CDR3 DNA: TGTGCCAGCAGTTCGAGGTTCGGCACTGAAGCTTTCTTT. Its translation: CASSSRFGTEAFF.

The chain couples TRBV18 to TRBJ1-3, with D possibly being TRBD1 (5 bases). This CDR3 has 17 amino acids. Trimming removed 3 bases at V and 0 bases at J, with 15 bases between. The germline gives CDR1 KGHSH, CDR2 LQKENI. CDR3: CASSPGDSPNSGNTIYF. CDR3 DNA: TGTGCCAGCTCACCGGGGGACTCGCCAAACTCTGGAAACACCATATATTTT.

The chain is built from TRBV27 and TRBJ2-7; TRBD1 agrees at 8 bases. V shed 3 bases and J 2 bases; nucleotides not matched to a gene: 6. CDR3 length: 15 residues. Germline assignment: CDR1 MNHEY and CDR2 SMNVEV (reference sequence). The CDR3 spells CASSFYQGAAYEQYF. CDR3 DNA sequence: TGTGCCAGCAGTTTTTACCAGGGGGCGGCCTACGAGCAGTACTTC.

V is TRBV28 and J is TRBJ2-7; possible D gene TRBD1, 5 bases. The CDR3 loop spans 13 amino acids. Germline V gene sequence: CDR1 MDHEN, CDR2 SYDVKM. The V and J ends lost 8 bases and 3 bases respectively, with 14 bases between them. The CDR3 sequence is CASRDRFDYEQYF. In DNA, the CDR3 is TGTGCCAGCCGTGACAGATTCGACTACGAGCAGTACTTC. Full variable domain (missing parts from reference TRBV28 and TRBJ2-7): DVKVTQSSRYLVKRTGEKVFLECVQDMDHENMFWYRQDPGLGLRLIYFSYDVKMKEKGDIPEGYSVSREKKERFSLILESASTNQTSMYLCASRDRFDYEQYFGPGTRLTVT.

The rearrangement links TRBV25-1 to TRBJ2-3; 9 nucleotides agree with TRBD2. V lost 1 base and J lost 2; bases outside the gene matches: 7. This CDR3 has 17 amino acids. Looked up from germline, CDR1 is MGHDK and CDR2 is SYGVNS. CDR3 nucleotide sequence: TGTGCCAGCAGTGAATGGGGACTAGCAGCCGACACAGATACGCAGTATTTT. Residues: CASSEWGLAADTDTQYF. The whole variable domain, filled in from reference TRBV25-1 and TRBJ2-3, reads EADIYQTPRYLVIGTGKKITLECSQTMGHDKMYWYQQDPGMELHLIHYSYGVNSTEKGDLSSESTVSRIRTEHFPLTLESARPSHTSQYLCASSEWGLAADTDTQYFGPGTRLTVL.

The genes are TRBV30 and TRBJ1-5; D is unclear. CDR3 length equals 17 residues. V lost 1 base and J 2 bases, leaving 18 bases between the germline ends. The V gene's germline CDR1 is GTSNPN and CDR2 SVGIG (reference sequence). This CDR3 reads CAWSGRKGEDRNQPQHF. In nucleotides, the CDR3 is TGTGCCTGGAGTGGGAGAAAGGGAGAGGATCGCAATCAGCCCCAGCATTTT.

The chain joins TRBV7-9 to TRBJ2-3; D is perhaps TRBD2 (6 bases). V shed 5 bases and J shed 0 bases, with 15 bases lying between them. The CDR3 extends over 16 amino acids. Per germline, CDR1 SEHNR and CDR2 FQNEAQ (reference sequence). The CDR3: CASSQQWGLSTDTQYF. The DNA of the CDR3 is TGTGCCAGCAGCCAACAGTGGGGACTGAGCACAGATACGCAGTATTTT.

There are a few counts of this clone. The V gene is TRBV27, the J gene TRBJ2-7; a possible D gene is TRBD1 (5 bases). Per germline, CDR1 MNHEY and CDR2 SMNVEV (reference sequence). This CDR3 region has 14 residues. Trimming pared 0 bases from V and 2 bases from J, leaving 8 bases between. CDR3 bases: TGTGCCAGCAGTTTATCCCAGGGTGCCTACGAGCAGTACTTC. This codes for CASSLSQGAYEQYF.

This chain connects TRBV11-2 to TRBJ2-1; no firm D call. Germline V gives CDR1 SGHAT, CDR2 FQNNGV. The CDR3 contains 12 residues. The V gene lost 1 base and the J gene lost 7 bases, with 5 bases spanning the gap. The CDR3 nucleotides are TGTGCCAGCAGCTTAGCCGGGAATGAGCAGTTCTTC. Protein product: CASSLAGNEQFF.

The rearrangement joins TRBV29-1 to TRBJ2-1; D is possibly TRBD1 (6 bases). The germline V and J ends were trimmed by 6 bases and 0 bases, with 9 bases remaining between them. Germline assignment: CDR1 SQVTM and CDR2 ANQGSEA. The CDR3 spans 13 residues. The CDR3: CSVGAYSYNEQFF. CDR3 bases: TGCAGCGTGGGGGCATACTCCTACAATGAGCAGTTCTTC.

The chain links TRBV4-1 to TRBJ2-7; D is perhaps TRBD2 (5 bases). The CDR3 spans 14 residues. The germline V gene has CDR1 MGHRA and CDR2 YSYEKL. Trimming removed 2 bases from V and 4 bases from J, with 12 bases in between. The CDR3 here is CASSQLLGEYEQYF. The CDR3 DNA is TGCGCCAGCAGCCAACTACTAGGAGAGTACGAGCAGTACTTC.

This clone was seen more than once but under ten times. The sample carries other DNA sequences with the same CDR3. CDR3 in amino acids: CASSLDPGNQPQHF. The CDR3 DNA is TGTGCCAGCAGCTTAGACCCGGGTAATCAGCCCCAGCATTTT. The rearrangement joins TRBV7-9 to TRBJ1-5; D gene ambiguous. The germline gives CDR1 SEHNR, CDR2 FQNEAQ (reference sequence). This CDR3 is 14 amino acids long. Trimming pared 1 base from V and 4 bases from J, leaving 8 bases between.

This rearrangement joins TRBV5-4 to TRBJ2-7; TRBD2 might be the D (5 bases). This CDR3 is 12 amino acids long. V was trimmed by 3 bases and J by 5 bases, leaving 9 bases between them. From germline, CDR1 is SGHNT and CDR2 YYREEE (reference sequence). The CDR3 region has the DNA TGTGCCAGCAGCTGGGCCGGGAACGAGCAGTACTTC. Translating it yields CASSWAGNEQYF.

This sequence joins TRBV5-6 and TRBJ2-5; 7 bases line up with TRBD2. In germline, CDR1 is SGHDT, CDR2 YYEEEE. Unmatched junction bases numbered 8, after V lost 5 bases and J lost 4 bases. The CDR3 loop spans 14 amino acids. As DNA, the CDR3 is TGTGCCAGCAGGAACGGACTAGGCGGAGAGACCCAGTACTTC. Residues: CASRNGLGGETQYF.

In its sample, this clone was seen a few times. J is TRBJ1-2 and V is TRBV2; a weak D match, TRBD1 (5 bases). The CDR3 consists of 12 residues. The germline CDR1 and CDR2 sequences are SNHLY and FYNNEI. Trimming cost V 6 bases and J 8 bases, with 13 bases left between them. The CDR3 loop reads CASRGGLGGYTF. The CDR3 region has the DNA TGTGCCAGCAGGGGGGGACTCGGCGGCTACACCTTC.

CDR3 in amino acids: CASSQAGERSYNEQFF. The CDR3 nucleotides read TGCGCCAGCAGCCAAGCGGGAGAACGCTCCTACAATGAGCAGTTCTTC. The chain links TRBV4-1 to TRBJ2-1, with D possibly matching TRBD2 (6 bases). Trimming stripped 1 base from V and 0 bases from J, with 10 bases between. Germline loops: CDR1 MGHRA, CDR2 YSYEKL. The CDR3 runs to 16 residues.

This sequence joins TRBV7-9 and TRBJ2-5; D is perhaps TRBD2 (5 bases). V dropped 3 bases and J dropped 5 bases, with 10 bases sitting between them. The CDR3 contains 13 residues. CDR1 and CDR2 from the germline V gene are SEHNR and FQNEAQ (reference sequence). The chain's CDR3 is CASSFVGSETQYF. In nucleotides, the CDR3 is TGTGCCAGCAGCTTTGTAGGGAGCGAGACCCAGTACTTC.